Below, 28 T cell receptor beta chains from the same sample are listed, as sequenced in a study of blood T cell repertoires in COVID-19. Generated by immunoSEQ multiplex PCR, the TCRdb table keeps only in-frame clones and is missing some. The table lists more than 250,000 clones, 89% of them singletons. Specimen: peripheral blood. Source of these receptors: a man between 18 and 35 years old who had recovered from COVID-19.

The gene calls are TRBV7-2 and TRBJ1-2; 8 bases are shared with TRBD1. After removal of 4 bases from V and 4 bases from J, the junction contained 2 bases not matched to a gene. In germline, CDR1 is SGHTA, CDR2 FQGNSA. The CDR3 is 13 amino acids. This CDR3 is CASSSTGGYGYTF. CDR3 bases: TGTGCCAGCAGCTCTACAGGGGGCTATGGCTACACCTTC.

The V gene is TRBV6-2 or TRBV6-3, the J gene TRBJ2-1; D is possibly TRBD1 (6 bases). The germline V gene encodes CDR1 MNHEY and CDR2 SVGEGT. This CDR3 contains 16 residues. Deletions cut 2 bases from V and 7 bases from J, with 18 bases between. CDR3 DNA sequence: TGTGCCAGCAGTTACCCCCCGGGCCAGGGGATAAATGAGCAGTTCTTC. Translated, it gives CASSYPPGQGINEQFF.

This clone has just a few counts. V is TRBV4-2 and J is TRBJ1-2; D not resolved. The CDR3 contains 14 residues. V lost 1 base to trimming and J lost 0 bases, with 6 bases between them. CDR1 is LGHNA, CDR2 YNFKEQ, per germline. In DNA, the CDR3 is TGTGCCAGCAGCCAAGGCCACACTAACTATGGCTACACCTTC. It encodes CASSQGHTNYGYTF.

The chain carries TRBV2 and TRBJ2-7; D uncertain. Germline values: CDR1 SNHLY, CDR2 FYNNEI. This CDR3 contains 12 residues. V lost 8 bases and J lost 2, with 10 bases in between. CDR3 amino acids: CASVHAAYEQYF. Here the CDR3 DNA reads TGTGCCAGCGTGCACGCAGCCTACGAGCAGTACTTC.

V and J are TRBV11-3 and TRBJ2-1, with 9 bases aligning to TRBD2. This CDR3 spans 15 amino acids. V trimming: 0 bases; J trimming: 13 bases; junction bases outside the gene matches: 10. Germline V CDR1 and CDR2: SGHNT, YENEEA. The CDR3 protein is CASSLDSTSGPPQFF. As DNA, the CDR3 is TGTGCCAGCAGCTTAGATTCGACTAGCGGTCCCCCTCAGTTCTTC.

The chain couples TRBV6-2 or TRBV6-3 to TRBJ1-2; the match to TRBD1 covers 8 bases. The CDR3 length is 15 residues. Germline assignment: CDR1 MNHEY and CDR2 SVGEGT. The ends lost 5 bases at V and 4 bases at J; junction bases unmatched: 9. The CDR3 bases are TGTGCCAGCAGTACTGGACAGGGTCTTCCCTATGGCTACACCTTC. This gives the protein CASSTGQGLPYGYTF.

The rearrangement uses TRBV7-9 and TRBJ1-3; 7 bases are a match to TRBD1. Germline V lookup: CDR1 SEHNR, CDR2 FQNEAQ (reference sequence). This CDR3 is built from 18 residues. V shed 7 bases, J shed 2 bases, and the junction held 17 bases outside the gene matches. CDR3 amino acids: CASTLRREQGITGNTIYF. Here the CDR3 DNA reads TGTGCCAGCACCCTTAGGAGGGAACAGGGGATCACTGGAAACACCATATATTTT. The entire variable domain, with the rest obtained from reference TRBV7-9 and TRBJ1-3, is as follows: DTGVSQNPRHKITKRGQNVTFRCDPISEHNRLYWYRQTLGQGPEFLTYFQNEAQLEKSRLLSDRFSAERPKGSFSTLEIQRTEQGDSAMYLCASTLRREQGITGNTIYFGEGSWLTVV.

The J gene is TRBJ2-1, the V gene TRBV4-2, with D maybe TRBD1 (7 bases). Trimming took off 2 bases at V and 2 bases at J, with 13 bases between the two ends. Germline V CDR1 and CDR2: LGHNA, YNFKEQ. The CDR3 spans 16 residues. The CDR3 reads CASSQQAGGTYNEQFF. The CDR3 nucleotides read TGTGCCAGCAGCCAACAGGCAGGGGGGACCTACAATGAGCAGTTCTTC.

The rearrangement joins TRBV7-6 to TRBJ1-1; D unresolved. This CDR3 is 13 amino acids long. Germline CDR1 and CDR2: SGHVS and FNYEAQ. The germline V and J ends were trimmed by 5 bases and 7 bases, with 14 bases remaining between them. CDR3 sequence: CASSGTGWGEAFF. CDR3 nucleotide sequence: TGTGCCAGCAGCGGTACGGGGTGGGGTGAAGCTTTCTTT.

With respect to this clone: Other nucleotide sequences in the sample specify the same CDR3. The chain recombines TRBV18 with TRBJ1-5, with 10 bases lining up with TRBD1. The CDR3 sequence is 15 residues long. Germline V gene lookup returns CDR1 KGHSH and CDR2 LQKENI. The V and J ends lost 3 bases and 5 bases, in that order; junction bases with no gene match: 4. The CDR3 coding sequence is TGTGCCAGCTCACCTACCGGGACAGGGGATCAGCCCCAGCATTTT. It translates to CASSPTGTGDQPQHF.

The CDR3 spells CASSWGQSSGANVLTF. The CDR3 bases are TGCGCCAGCAGCTGGGGGCAGAGCTCTGGGGCCAACGTCCTGACTTTC. The chain links TRBV5-1 to TRBJ2-6, with D maybe TRBD1 (6 bases). The CDR3 is 16 amino acids. Per the germline V gene, CDR1 is SGHRS and CDR2 is YFSETQ. V was shortened by 3 bases and J by 0 bases, with 10 bases between the two germline ends.

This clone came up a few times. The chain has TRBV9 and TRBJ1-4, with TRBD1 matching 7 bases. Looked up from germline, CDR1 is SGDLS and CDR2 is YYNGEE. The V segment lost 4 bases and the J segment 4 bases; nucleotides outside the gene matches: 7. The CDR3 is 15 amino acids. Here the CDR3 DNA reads TGTGCCAGCAGCCCTAAGGGACAGAGTAATGAAAAACTGTTTTTT. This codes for CASSPKGQSNEKLFF. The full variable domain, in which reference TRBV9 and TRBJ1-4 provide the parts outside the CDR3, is DSGVTQTPKHLITATGQRVTLRCSPRSGDLSVYWYQQSLDQGLQFLIQYYNGEERAKGNILERFSAQQFPDLHSELNLSSLELGDSALYFCASSPKGQSNEKLFFGSGTQLSVL.

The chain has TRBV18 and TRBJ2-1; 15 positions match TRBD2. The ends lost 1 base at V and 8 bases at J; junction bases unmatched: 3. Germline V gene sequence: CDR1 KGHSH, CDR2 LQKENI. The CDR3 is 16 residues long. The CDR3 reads CASSPLGLAGGDEQFF. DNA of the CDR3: TGTGCCAGCTCACCACTGGGACTAGCGGGAGGAGATGAGCAGTTCTTC.

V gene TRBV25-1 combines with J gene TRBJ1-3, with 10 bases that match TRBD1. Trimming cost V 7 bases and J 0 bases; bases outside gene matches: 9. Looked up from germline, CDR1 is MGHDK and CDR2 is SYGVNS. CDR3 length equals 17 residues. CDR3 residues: CASIGGRTGGSGNTIYF. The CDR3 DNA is TGTGCCAGCATAGGTGGTCGGACAGGGGGCTCTGGAAACACCATATATTTT.

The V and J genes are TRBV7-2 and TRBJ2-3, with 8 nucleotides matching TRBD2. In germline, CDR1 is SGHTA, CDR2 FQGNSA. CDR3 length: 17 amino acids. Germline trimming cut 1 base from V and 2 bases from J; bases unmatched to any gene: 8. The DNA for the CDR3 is TGTGCCAGCAGCTTAGTAGTAATAGCGGGGATCACAGATACGCAGTATTTT. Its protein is CASSLVVIAGITDTQYF. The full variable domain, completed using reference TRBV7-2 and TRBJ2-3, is GAGVSQSPSNKVTEKGKDVELRCDPISGHTALYWYRQSLGQGLEFLIYFQGNSAPDKSGLPSDRFSAERTGGSVSTLTIQRTQQEDSAVYLCASSLVVIAGITDTQYFGPGTRLTVL.

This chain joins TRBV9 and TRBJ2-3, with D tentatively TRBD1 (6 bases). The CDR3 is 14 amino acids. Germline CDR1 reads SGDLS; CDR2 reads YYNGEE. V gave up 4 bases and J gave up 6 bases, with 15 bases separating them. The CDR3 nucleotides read TGTGCCAGCAGCCCCTTGTTAAGGGGGGATACGCAGTATTTT. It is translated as CASSPLLRGDTQYF.

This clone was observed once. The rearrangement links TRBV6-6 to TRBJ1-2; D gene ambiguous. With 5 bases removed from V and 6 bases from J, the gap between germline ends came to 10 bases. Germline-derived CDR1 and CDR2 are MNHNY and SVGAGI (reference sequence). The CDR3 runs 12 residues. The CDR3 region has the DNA TGTGCCAGCAGTCCCAACGGAGATGGCTACACCTTC. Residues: CASSPNGDGYTF.

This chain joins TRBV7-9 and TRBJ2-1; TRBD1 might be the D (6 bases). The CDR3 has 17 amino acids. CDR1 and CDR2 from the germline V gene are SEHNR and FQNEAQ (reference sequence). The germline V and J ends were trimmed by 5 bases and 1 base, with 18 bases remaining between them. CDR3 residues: CASSGTAGTKSYNEQFF. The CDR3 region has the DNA TGTGCCAGCAGCGGTACTGCCGGGACAAAATCCTACAATGAGCAGTTCTTC.

In nucleotides, the CDR3 is TGTGCCAGCATAGGCGGGACTAGGAACACCGGGGAGCTGTTTTTT. Protein product: CASIGGTRNTGELFF. This chain joins TRBV6-5 and TRBJ2-2; 8 positions match TRBD2. V was pared by 7 bases and J by 1 base, with 5 bases of the junction left unmatched. The CDR3 loop spans 15 amino acids. From germline, CDR1 is MNHEY and CDR2 SVGAGI.

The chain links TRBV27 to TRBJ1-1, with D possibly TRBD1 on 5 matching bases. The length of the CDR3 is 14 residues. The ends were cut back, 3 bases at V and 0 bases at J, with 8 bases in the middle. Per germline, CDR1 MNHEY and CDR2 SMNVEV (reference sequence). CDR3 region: CASSFGAMNTEAFF. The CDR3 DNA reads TGTGCCAGCAGTTTTGGGGCTATGAACACTGAAGCTTTCTTT.

CDR3 bases: TGTGCCAGCAGTAAACAGGGTTATGGCTACACCTTC. This encodes CASSKQGYGYTF. This chain links TRBV9 with TRBJ1-2; weak D call: TRBD1 (6 bases). With 5 bases removed from V and 5 bases from J, the gap between germline ends came to 10 bases. Germline CDR1 and CDR2: SGDLS and YYNGEE. CDR3 length: 12 residues.

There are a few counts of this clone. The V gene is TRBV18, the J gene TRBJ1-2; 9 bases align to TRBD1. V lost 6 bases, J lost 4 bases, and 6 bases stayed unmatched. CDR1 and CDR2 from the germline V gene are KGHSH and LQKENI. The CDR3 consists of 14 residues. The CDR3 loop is CASSGRDRAYGYTF. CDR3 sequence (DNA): TGTGCCAGCTCCGGACGGGACAGGGCCTATGGCTACACCTTC.

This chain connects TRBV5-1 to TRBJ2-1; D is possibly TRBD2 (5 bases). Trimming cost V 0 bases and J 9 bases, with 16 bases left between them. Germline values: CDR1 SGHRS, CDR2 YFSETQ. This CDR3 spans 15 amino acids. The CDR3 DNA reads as TGCGCCAGCAGCTTGGCTGCGGGTATTGTTGGTGAGCAGTTCTTC. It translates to CASSLAAGIVGEQFF.

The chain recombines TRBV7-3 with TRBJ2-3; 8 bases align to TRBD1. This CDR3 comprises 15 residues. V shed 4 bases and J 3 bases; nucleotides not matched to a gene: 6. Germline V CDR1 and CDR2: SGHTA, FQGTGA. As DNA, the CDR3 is TGTGCCAGCAGCTCAGGGGGCCAGCGAACAGATACGCAGTATTTT. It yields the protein CASSSGGQRTDTQYF.

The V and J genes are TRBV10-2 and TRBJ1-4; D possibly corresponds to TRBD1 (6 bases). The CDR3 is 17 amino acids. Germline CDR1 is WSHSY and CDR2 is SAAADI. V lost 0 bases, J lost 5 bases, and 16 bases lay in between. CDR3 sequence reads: CASSESRGWGLNEKLFF. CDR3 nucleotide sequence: TGCGCCAGCAGTGAGTCGAGGGGGTGGGGATTGAATGAAAAACTGTTTTTT.

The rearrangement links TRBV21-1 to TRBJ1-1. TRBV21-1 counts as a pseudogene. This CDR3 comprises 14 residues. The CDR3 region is CASRGGTPNTEAFF. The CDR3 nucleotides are TGTGCCAGCAGGGGGGGGACGCCGAACACTGAAGCTTTCTTT.

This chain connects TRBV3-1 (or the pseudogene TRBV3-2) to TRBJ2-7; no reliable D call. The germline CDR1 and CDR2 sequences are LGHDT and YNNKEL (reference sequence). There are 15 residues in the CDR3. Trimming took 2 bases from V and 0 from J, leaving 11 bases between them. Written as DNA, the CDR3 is TGTGCCAGCAGCCAATACCAGGCCCCCTCCTACGAGCAGTACTTC. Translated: CASSQYQAPSYEQYF.

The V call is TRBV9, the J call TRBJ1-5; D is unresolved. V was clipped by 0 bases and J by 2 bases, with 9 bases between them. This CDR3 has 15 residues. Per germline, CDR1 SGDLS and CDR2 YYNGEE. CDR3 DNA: TGTGCCAGCAGCGTAGACGGAGTCGGCAATCAGCCCCAGCATTTT. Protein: CASSVDGVGNQPQHF.